The 8 T cell receptor beta chains below all came from one sample that was sequenced in a study of early T cells in non-severe SARS-CoV-2 infection. TCRdb ran MiXCR on the 5' RACE reads and lists one entry per CDR3 protein. The sample shows approximately 69,000 distinct CDR3 sequences, roughly 9.4% of them seen only once. Sample: whole blood. These receptors came from an adult who was a healthcare worker with PCR-confirmed SARS-CoV-2 infection or an uninfected control (not recorded which).

This clonotype was seen a handful of times. The chain combines TRBV5-1 with TRBJ2-4; D may be TRBD1 (5 bases). The CDR3 length is 14 residues. Germline V lookup: CDR1 SGHRS, CDR2 YFSETQ. Trimming stripped 0 bases from V and 5 bases from J, with 9 bases between. The CDR3 loop is CASSLGQGENIQYF. The CDR3, as DNA: TGCGCCAGCAGCTTGGGGCAGGGCGAAAACATTCAGTACTTC.

The chain joins TRBV6-2 or TRBV6-3 to TRBJ2-1; TRBD2 matches at 12 bases. From germline, CDR1 is MNHEY and CDR2 SVGEGT. The CDR3 loop spans 17 amino acids. V shed 7 bases and J 12 bases; nucleotides not matched to a gene: 19. The CDR3 sequence is CASTFRKLAGGPRGQFF. CDR3 nucleotide sequence: TGTGCCAGCACTTTCCGTAAACTAGCGGGAGGCCCCCGTGGGCAGTTCTTC.

This clonotype was recorded at least ten times. The chain links TRBV10-3 to TRBJ1-1; the D gene is possibly TRBD1 (6 bases). The CDR3 contains 13 residues. V was trimmed by 0 bases and J by 9 bases, leaving 11 bases between them. Germline V CDR1 and CDR2: ENHRY, SYGVKD. The CDR3 protein is CAISESTGRQAFF. As DNA, the CDR3 is TGTGCCATCAGTGAGTCGACAGGTCGCCAAGCTTTCTTT.

This clonotype was picked up many times. This chain links TRBV4-2 with TRBJ2-3; D is unclear. The CDR3 length is 13 residues. CDR1 LGHNA and CDR2 YNFKEQ come from the germline V gene. Trimming removed 1 base from V and 4 bases from J, with 6 bases in between. The CDR3 loop is CASSQVGPDTQYF. Written as DNA, the CDR3 is TGTGCCAGCAGCCAAGTGGGCCCAGATACGCAGTATTTT.

This clonotype was seen a handful of times. J is TRBJ2-7 and V is TRBV29-1; TRBD2 agrees at 10 bases. V shed 4 bases, J shed 4 bases, and the junction held 1 base outside the gene matches. CDR1 and CDR2 from the germline V gene are SQVTM and ANQGSEA. The CDR3 totals 12 residues. The CDR3 protein is CSVGTSGYEQYF. In DNA form, the CDR3 reads TGCAGCGTTGGGACTAGCGGTTACGAGCAGTACTTC.

In its sample, this clonotype was seen a few times. This chain joins TRBV7-2 and TRBJ2-7, with 8 positions matching TRBD1. V lost 5 bases and J lost 2; bases outside the gene matches: 5. Germline values: CDR1 SGHTA, CDR2 FQGNSA. The length of the CDR3 is 14 residues. The CDR3 protein is CASSGQGSTYEQYF. CDR3 nucleotide sequence: TGTGCCAGCAGCGGACAGGGATCTACCTACGAGCAGTACTTC.

This clonotype appeared a few times. This rearrangement joins TRBV2 to TRBJ2-1; no clear D gene. CDR1 SNHLY and CDR2 FYNNEI come from the germline V gene. Deletions cut 6 bases from V and 9 bases from J, with 15 bases between. The CDR3 has 13 residues. CDR3 coding DNA: TGTGCCAGCAGGCCCGAACGCCCCGCTGAGCAGTTCTTC. Protein sequence: CASRPERPAEQFF. Complete variable domain (other parts from reference TRBV2 and TRBJ2-1): EPEVTQTPSHQVTQMGQEVILRCVPISNHLYFYWYRQILGQKVEFLVSFYNNEISEKSEIFDDQFSVERPDGSNFTLKIRSTKLEDSAMYFCASRPERPAEQFFGPGTRLTVL.

Here the CDR3 DNA reads TGTGCCATCAGTGTAGGGGGCGGGGCAGAGACCCAGTACTTC. Translated: CAISVGGGAETQYF. The chain carries TRBV10-3 and TRBJ2-5; weak D call: TRBD1 (7 bases). With 4 bases removed from V and 4 bases from J, the gap between germline ends came to 13 bases. Germline CDR1 is ENHRY and CDR2 is SYGVKD. CDR3 length equals 14 residues.